This T cell receptor (beta chain) was found in a study of cytomegalovirus exposure and HLA in healthy donors. Germline-derived CDR1 and CDR2 are SGHTA and FQGNSA. The V end was cut by 5 bases, the J end by 8 bases, with 3 bases between. The CDR3 totals 9 residues. The PCR had 60 Vbeta and 13 Jbeta primers. Measured with immunoSEQ multiplex PCR; TCRdb has only the in-frame clones, and not every one. The data show roughly 160,000 clones, with roughly 85% seen just once and about 1.3% held by the top ten. The genes are TRBV7-2 and TRBJ1-1; no reliable D call. The receptor was derived from a woman aged 45-65 years in good health and CMV-seronegative. Sequencing was done on a sample of PBMCs. The CDR3 spells CASSLEAFF. CDR3 bases: TGTGCCAGCAGCCTAGAAGCTTTCTTT.